This T cell receptor beta chain was captured by sequencing in a study of T cells in Graves' hyperthyroidism and ophthalmopathy. Per the germline V gene, CDR1 is MDHEN and CDR2 is SYDVKM. Between the trimmed V and J ends, which lost 3 bases and 4 bases, there was a span of 8 bases. CDR3 length equals 13 residues. Exclusion criteria comprised uncontrolled infection, other autoimmune disease, pregnancy or lactation. Authors of the study amplified TCR beta CDR3 regions from RNA transcripts. The primer set for the first-round RT-PCR of the TCR CDR3 was HTBI. TCRdb re-derived calls from the multiplex PCR reads in MiXCR, one entry per CDR3 protein. The repertoire has about 380,000 distinct CDR3 sequences, approximately 13% of them found once; the top ten carry less than 25%.

This sequence originates from a young man with Graves' hyperthyroidism that later progressed to Graves' ophthalmopathy. What was sequenced was blood. The gene calls are TRBV28 and TRBJ2-3; D not resolved. CDR3 nucleotides: TGTGCCAGCAGTTTTCGAGCTGCAGATACGCAGTATTTT. Its protein product is CASSFRAADTQYF.